This record concerns one T cell receptor beta chain sequence. This clonotype was seen ten or more times. It lacks a known antigen. Qualities for individual bases were not recorded, and no much larger clone is one base off. The data were taken from a study of regulatory T cells in long-lasting Graves disease (dated by TCRdb to the early 2020s). Background on the whole study: Patients with newly diagnosed Graves' disease had been on antithyroid drugs for under 3 months. The study took place in China and was registered as a clinical trial. A total of about 35 samples underwent TCR sequencing, from some 13 patients with persistent Graves' disease and 20 or so patients with newly diagnosed Graves' disease. Persistent Graves' disease patients were compared with newly diagnosed Graves' disease patients by peripheral blood TCR sequencing and RNA sequencing. The paper's findings and limits, for the study overall: More public clonotypes were shared among persistent patients (roughly 3,000) than among newly diagnosed patients (966). Because the primary lesion, thyroid tissue, could not be accessed, the study looked at peripheral blood alone. Only the TCR beta chain was sequenced and analyzed. Lower TCR Shannon entropy and fewer highly expanded clones were observed in persistent Graves' disease patients than in newly diagnosed patients, which suggested clonal expansion. The small sample size was acknowledged by the authors as a limitation that may reduce accuracy.

Library preparation was by multiplex PCR. TCRdb lists the instrument as Illumina HiSeq 4000. iRepertoire HTBI primers and Arm-PCR amplification of CDR3 regions were used to construct TCR beta libraries. Before sequencing, the PCR products underwent gel purification. Processing in the source paper ran as follows. A total of roughly 65 TRBV and more than twelve TRBJ segments were identified across samples and were used for gene usage analysis of CDR3 amino acid clonotypes. COPE and FqMerger were used to merge filtered high-quality paired reads into contigs. BLAST was used to align contigs to IMGT TRBV, TRBD and TRBJ reference genes, with CDR3 defined following IMGT. Highly expanded clones were defined as clonotypes with a frequency above 0.1%. Repertoire diversity was measured by Shannon entropy, and V-J evenness by the Gini coefficient. A clonotype was considered public if more than one individual shared it. TCRdb itself trimmed the public reads at Q25 with fastp, ran MiXCR and retained productive beta chains. A single entry per CDR3 protein holds the most common genes and DNA from its merged rows. None of the V and J calls come from the authors' own analysis; TCRdb made them. For this sample there are about half a million distinct CDR3 sequences; 12% appear just once. The leading ten clones occupy almost 9% of the sample.

The sample's time point label, in plain terms: newly diagnosed GD, antithyroid drugs for less than 3 months. For both TCR sequencing and RNA sequencing, RNA was extracted from PBMCs using TRIzol. The diagnosis of Graves' disease followed American Thyroid Association guidelines. The patients came from an endocrinology department in Xi'an, China. Each patient gave approximately 10 milliliters of peripheral blood, collected in an EDTA anticoagulant tube. Ficoll Paque Plus density gradient separation was used to isolate PBMCs, and no further T cell sorting was done. An Agilent 2100 Bioanalyzer and agarose gel were used to check RNA quality, and a NanoDrop 2000 was used to measure RNA concentration. This same sample was also part of a study on T cells in Graves' hyperthyroidism and ophthalmopathy. Per that second paper: A patient counted as having stable Graves' hyperthyroidism if no progression to ophthalmopathy occurred over 18 months of follow-up. Hyperthyroidism patients were newly diagnosed, had a disease duration of under 2 months, and were aged 18 to 65 years. Any patient with an uncontrolled infection, another autoimmune disease, pregnancy or lactation was excluded. Diagnoses were established on the basis of clinical symptoms, serum thyroxine and TRAb, thyroid ultrasound, and orbital computed tomography. The first round of RT-PCR for the TCR CDR3 was performed with the HTBI primer set and the Qiagen OneStep RT-PCR kit. Most expanded thyroid clonotypes (frequency above 0.001) were also found in blood, which suggests that blood repertoires may mirror thyroid immune responses. Ophthalmopathy was separated from stable hyperthyroidism by a 13 V-J signature model, with around 90% sensitivity and about 81% specificity obtained in cross-validation and 80%/75% obtained in testing. In validation, progression to ophthalmopathy was predicted by the model with around 71% sensitivity and approximately 78% specificity, a median of around 5.9 months before onset. TCR V-J signatures able to tell the groups apart were searched for in a discovery cohort of 90 to 100 patients, of whom 43 had Graves' ophthalmopathy and around 58 had stable Graves' hyperthyroidism. Prospective prediction of ophthalmopathy was tested in an independent validation cohort of approximately 19 hyperthyroidism patients and 17 patients who later progressed to ophthalmopathy. The 100 discovery patients were randomly split 7:3 into training and test sets. In more than 5 Graves' hyperthyroidism patients, the study also compared T-cell repertoires from thyroid tissue with T-cell repertoires from blood. After sampling, hyperthyroidism patients received methimazole starting at 30 mg daily, and ophthalmopathy patients received high-dose intravenous methylprednisolone. Libraries were constructed in a second round of multiplex PCR, after which size selection and purification were performed. The libraries were sequenced on an Illumina HiSeq2000 using paired-end 100 bp reads. SOAPnuke was used to process the raw data, throwing out any read that contained adapters or uncalled bases, had a mean Phred below 15, or lacked an exact constant-primer or identifier match. High-quality paired reads were merged with COPE v1.2.5, and unique nucleotide sequences were defined as clonotypes. Clonotypes were aligned to IMGT TRBV, TRBD and TRBJ reference segments using MiTCR v1.1. Only V-J combinations with frequency above 0.0001, covering approximately 99% of repertoires, were analysed. The TCS score was defined as the ratio of F50 (clonal expansion) to E x V (chaos), calculated using BLOSUM62-based TCRdist between CDR3 peptides within each V-J. Welch's t-statistics and random forest reduced roughly 540 V-J features to 10 to 15, which were used in a naive Bayes classifier (R e1071). No statistical method was used to fix the sample size in advance, and group allocation was not hidden from the investigators. According to the paper, TCR Vbeta CDR3 sequencing was carried out on over 130 peripheral blood samples, which came from over 40 ophthalmopathy, some 73 hyperthyroidism and roughly 17 progressor patients.

The TCR sequence derives from a woman in her twenties or thirties with Graves disease. Donor details come from another sample of the same person, matched by shared clones. The starting material was peripheral blood mononuclear cells (PBMCs), obtained at new diagnosis, from a patient treated with antithyroid drugs.

The CDR3 reads CASSAQGLQYNEQFF. The bases are TGTGCCAGCAGCGCGCAGGGGCTGCAGTACAATGAGCAGTTCTTC. The receptor chain draws on TRBV7-3 and TRBJ2-1; TRBD1 is a possible D gene, resting on 6 matching bases. Inclusive of the bounding cysteine and phenylalanine, the CDR3 is 15 residues long. Only CDR3 DNA is held: 45 bases, read in frame from base 1. Trimming costs V 5 bases and J 4 bases, and their ends lie 15 bases apart. CDR1 and CDR2, looked up from the germline V gene, are SGHTA and FQGTGA. With the portions outside the CDR3 filled from the reference TRBV7-3 and TRBJ2-1 genes, the complete variable region becomes GAGVSQTPSNKVTEKGKYVELRCDPISGHTALYWYRQSLGQGPEFLIYFQGTGAADDSGLPNDRFFAVRPEGSVSTLKIQRTERGDSAVYLCASSAQGLQYNEQFFGPGTRLTVL.